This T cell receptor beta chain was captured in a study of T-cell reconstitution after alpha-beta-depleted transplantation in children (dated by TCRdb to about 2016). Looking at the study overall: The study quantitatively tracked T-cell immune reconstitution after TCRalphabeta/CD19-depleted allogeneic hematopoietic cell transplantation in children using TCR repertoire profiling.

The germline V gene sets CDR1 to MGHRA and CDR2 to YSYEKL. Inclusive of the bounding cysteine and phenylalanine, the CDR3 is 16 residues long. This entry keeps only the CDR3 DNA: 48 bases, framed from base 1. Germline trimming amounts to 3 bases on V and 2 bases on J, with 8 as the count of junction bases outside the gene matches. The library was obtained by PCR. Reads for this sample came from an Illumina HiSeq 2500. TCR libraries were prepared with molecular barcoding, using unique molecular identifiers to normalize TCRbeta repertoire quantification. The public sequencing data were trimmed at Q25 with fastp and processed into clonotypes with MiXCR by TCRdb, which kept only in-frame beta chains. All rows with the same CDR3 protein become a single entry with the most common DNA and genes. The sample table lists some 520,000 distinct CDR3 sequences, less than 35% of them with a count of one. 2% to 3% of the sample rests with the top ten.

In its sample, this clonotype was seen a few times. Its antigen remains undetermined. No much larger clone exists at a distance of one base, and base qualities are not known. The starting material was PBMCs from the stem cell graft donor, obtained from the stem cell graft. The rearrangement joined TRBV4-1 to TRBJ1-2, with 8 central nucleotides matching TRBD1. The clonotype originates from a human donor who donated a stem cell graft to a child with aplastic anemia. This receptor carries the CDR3 CASSHEFDRGNYGYTF. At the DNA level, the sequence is TGCGCCAGCAGCCACGAGTTTGACAGGGGAAACTATGGCTACACCTTC.